Listed here are 23 T cell receptor beta chains from one sample, sequenced in a study of blood T cell repertoires in COVID-19. Clones were read by immunoSEQ multiplex PCR, and TCRdb kept only the in-frame ones, dropping some. The sample lists 100,000 to 150,000 clones, about 86% occurring once. Material for sequencing was PBMCs or T cells enriched from blood (not recorded which). The origin of the receptors is a man aged 35-49 years with acute COVID-19.

The chain links TRBV2 to TRBJ1-5; no clear D. Per germline, CDR1 SNHLY and CDR2 FYNNEI. This CDR3 spans 13 amino acids. Trimming stripped 4 bases from V and 0 bases from J, with 4 bases between. CDR3 coding DNA: TGTGCCAGCAGTGTCAATAGCAATCAGCCCCAGCATTTT. It codes for CASSVNSNQPQHF. The complete variable domain, with remaining parts taken from reference TRBV2 and TRBJ1-5, reads EPEVTQTPSHQVTQMGQEVILRCVPISNHLYFYWYRQILGQKVEFLVSFYNNEISEKSEIFDDQFSVERPDGSNFTLKIRSTKLEDSAMYFCASSVNSNQPQHFGDGTRLSIL.

The chain has TRBV5-1 and TRBJ2-7, with 9 bases fitting TRBD2. The CDR3 consists of 14 residues. The junction had 0 bases not matched to a gene; V was cut back by 2 bases and J by 0 bases. The V gene's germline CDR1 is SGHRS and CDR2 YFSETQ. CDR3 loop: CASSFSGSSYEQYF. CDR3 in DNA: TGCGCCAGCAGCTTTAGCGGGAGCTCCTACGAGCAGTACTTC.

V gene TRBV4-2 combines with J gene TRBJ2-3, with 10 positions matching TRBD2. Germline trimming cut 3 bases from V and 3 bases from J; bases unmatched to any gene: 9. The V gene's germline CDR1 is LGHNA and CDR2 YNFKEQ. The CDR3 is 17 residues long. The CDR3 loop is CASSQTGTSVLTDTQYF. The CDR3 DNA reads TGTGCCAGCAGCCAGACAGGGACTAGCGTGTTGACAGATACGCAGTATTTT.

The CDR3 DNA sequence: TGTGCCAGCTCGGTGGGCAGGGAGGAGAACGTCCTGACTTTC. It yields the protein CASSVGREENVLTF. This sequence joins TRBV11-1 and TRBJ2-6; weak D call: TRBD2 (6 bases). Trimming left V 8 bases short and J 10 bases short, with 18 bases between. The length of the CDR3 is 14 residues. Per the germline V gene, CDR1 is SGHAT and CDR2 is FQDESV (reference sequence).

The chain has TRBV24-1 and TRBJ2-1, with 8 bases that match TRBD2. CDR3 length equals 18 residues. Looked up from germline, CDR1 is KGHDR and CDR2 is SFDVKD. The V and J ends lost 3 bases and 4 bases, in that order; junction bases with no gene match: 13. The CDR3 spells CATSDDAPFREGYNEQFF. The CDR3 nucleotides read TGTGCCACCAGTGATGACGCCCCATTTCGGGAGGGATACAATGAGCAGTTCTTC.

The J gene is TRBJ1-2, the V gene TRBV29-1; unclear D gene. This CDR3 has 13 residues. Germline values: CDR1 SQVTM, CDR2 ANQGSEA. Trimming stripped 2 bases from V and 2 bases from J, with 9 bases between. CDR3 DNA: TGCAGCGTTGAAAAGACAAAAAACTATGGCTACACCTTC. Translating it yields CSVEKTKNYGYTF.

This clone was picked up one time. This sequence joins TRBV28 and TRBJ2-1; 14 bases are a match to TRBD2. This CDR3 contains 18 residues. Germline V gives CDR1 MDHEN, CDR2 SYDVKM. After removal of 5 bases from V and 7 bases from J, the junction contained 13 bases not matched to a gene. The CDR3 spells CASSLGTSGSIFVNEQFF. CDR3 in DNA: TGTGCCAGCAGTCTCGGGACTAGCGGGAGTATCTTTGTGAATGAGCAGTTCTTC.

This chain links TRBV10-2 with TRBJ2-1, with 14 bases matching TRBD2. The V gene end was trimmed by 7 bases and the J gene end by 0 bases; junction bases not matched to a gene: 8. Germline V lookup: CDR1 WSHSY, CDR2 SAAADI. The CDR3 is made up of 18 amino acids. Here the CDR3 reads CASTGTSGGHTSYNEQFF. The CDR3 coding sequence is TGCGCCAGCACCGGGACTAGCGGGGGCCATACCTCCTACAATGAGCAGTTCTTC.

V usage is TRBV5-1 and J usage is TRBJ2-3; 11 bases agree with TRBD2. V shed 1 base, J shed 3 bases, and the junction held 4 bases outside the gene matches. CDR3 size: 16 residues. Germline loops: CDR1 SGHRS, CDR2 YFSETQ. DNA for the CDR3: TGCGCCAGCAGCTTGACACTAGCGGGAGAAACAGATACGCAGTATTTT. It is translated as CASSLTLAGETDTQYF.

The chain couples TRBV24-1 to TRBJ2-5; weak D call: TRBD1 (5 bases). The CDR3 is 15 residues long. Germline CDR1 reads KGHDR; CDR2 reads SFDVKD. Trimming took 1 base from V and 1 from J, leaving 9 bases between them. The CDR3, as DNA: TGTGCCACCAGTGATTTCCTAGGGGCCCAAGAGACCCAGTACTTC. As protein: CATSDFLGAQETQYF.

The CDR3 is CASSLESPEQYF. The CDR3 DNA reads as TGTGCCAGCAGCTTAGAAAGCCCAGAGCAGTACTTC. This chain links TRBV7-9 with TRBJ2-7, with unresolved D. Trimming left V 1 base short and J 7 bases short, with 8 bases between. Germline V gene sequence: CDR1 SEHNR, CDR2 FQNEAQ (reference sequence). The CDR3 has 12 residues.

The chain combines TRBV18 with TRBJ2-2; D possibly corresponds to TRBD1 (5 bases). V was shortened by 1 base and J by 2 bases, with 11 bases between the two germline ends. Germline CDR1 KGHSH, CDR2 LQKENI. CDR3 length: 16 residues. The CDR3 loop reads CASSPLAGINTGELFF. The CDR3 DNA is TGTGCCAGCTCACCACTAGCAGGGATCAACACCGGGGAGCTGTTTTTT.

J is TRBJ1-5 and V is TRBV27; possibly TRBD1 for D (5 bases). Trimming removed 4 bases at V and 7 bases at J, with 14 bases between. CDR3 length equals 14 residues. Germline-derived CDR1 and CDR2 are MNHEY and SMNVEV (reference sequence). Here the CDR3 DNA reads TGTGCCAGCAGTTGGGGGGGGGAGGAACAGCCCCAGCATTTT. This gives the protein CASSWGGEEQPQHF.

The CDR3 is CASSPGKGGAGTQYF. The CDR3 nucleotides read TGTGCCAGCAGCCCGGGAAAAGGGGGGGCGGGTACGCAGTATTTT. The V and J genes are TRBV5-6 and TRBJ2-3; a weak D match, TRBD2 (7 bases). Looked up from germline, CDR1 is SGHDT and CDR2 is YYEEEE. V gave up 4 bases and J gave up 8 bases, with 20 bases separating them. CDR3 size: 15 residues.

This chain links TRBV10-1 with TRBJ1-1; TRBD1 aligns across 7 bases. The CDR3 runs 12 residues. CDR1 is WNHNN, CDR2 SYGVQD, per germline (reference sequence). The V and J ends lost 6 bases and 9 bases, in that order; junction bases with no gene match: 7. The DNA of the CDR3 is TGCGCCAGCAGGCGGGACAGCCAACAAGCTTTCTTT. Its protein is CASRRDSQQAFF.

The V gene is TRBV15, the J gene TRBJ1-2; TRBD1 is a possible D gene (5 bases). The CDR3 contains 17 residues. V was clipped by 3 bases and J by 3 bases, with 20 bases between them. Germline lookup yields CDR1 LNHNV and CDR2 YYDKDF (reference sequence). The CDR3, as DNA: TGTGCCACCAGCAGGGGGAGAAAGGGAGGGGCGGACTATGGCTACACCTTC. Translation gives CATSRGRKGGADYGYTF.

Only a few counts were recorded for this clone. The chain combines TRBV3-1 (or the pseudogene TRBV3-2) with TRBJ2-5, with TRBD2 as a possible D gene (6 bases). Germline values: CDR1 LGHDT, CDR2 YNNKEL (reference sequence). V was shortened by 3 bases and J by 5 bases, with 19 bases between the two germline ends. This CDR3 is 16 amino acids long. The chain's CDR3 is CASSQGEAGFGETQYF. The CDR3 coding sequence is TGTGCCAGCAGCCAGGGGGAGGCGGGGTTTGGGGAGACCCAGTACTTC.

This clone was counted once. The V call is TRBV19, the J call TRBJ2-7; 9 bases map to TRBD2. The CDR3 spans 14 residues. The ends lost 4 bases at V and 3 bases at J; junction bases unmatched: 4. The germline V gene has CDR1 LNHDA and CDR2 SQIVND (reference sequence). The CDR3 loop reads CASSKSGGFYEQYF. The CDR3 nucleotides are TGTGCCAGTAGTAAAAGCGGGGGGTTCTACGAGCAGTACTTC.

The rearrangement links TRBV5-1 to TRBJ2-1; D gene uncertain. CDR1 SGHRS and CDR2 YFSETQ come from the germline V gene. V lost 4 bases and J lost 7, with 18 bases in between. CDR3 length: 15 amino acids. CDR3 sequence (DNA): TGCGCCAGCAGCCCGGCCCCTACGGAGTGGAATGAGCAGTTCTTC. Its translation is CASSPAPTEWNEQFF.

This chain joins TRBV11-3 and TRBJ2-1; 14 nucleotides agree with TRBD2. Germline V gene data show CDR1 as SGHNT and CDR2 as YENEEA. The CDR3 consists of 13 residues. With 5 bases clipped from V and 14 bases from J, the junction kept 5 bases outside the gene matches. The CDR3 DNA reads as TGTGCCAGCAGCACCGGGACTAGCGGGAGAAAGTTCTTC. Residues: CASSTGTSGRKFF.

V usage is TRBV28 and J usage is TRBJ2-3; D is undetermined. Germline loops: CDR1 MDHEN, CDR2 SYDVKM. This CDR3 contains 14 residues. V was clipped by 8 bases and J by 2 bases, with 14 bases between them. This chain's CDR3 is CASGPSHLTDTQYF. The CDR3 bases are TGTGCCAGCGGGCCATCCCACCTCACAGATACGCAGTATTTT.

This chain uses TRBV6-5 with TRBJ2-7, with 7 bases lining up with TRBD2. The ends lost 2 bases at V and 3 bases at J; junction bases unmatched: 1. Germline assignment: CDR1 MNHEY and CDR2 SVGAGI. This CDR3 has 13 amino acids. CDR3 sequence (DNA): TGTGCCAGCAGTTACCGGGAGGACTACGAGCAGTACTTC. This gives the protein CASSYREDYEQYF.

This chain joins TRBV19 and TRBJ2-3; D perhaps matches TRBD2 (6 bases). This CDR3 is 14 amino acids long. CDR1 and CDR2 from the germline V gene are LNHDA and SQIVND (reference sequence). Trimming removed 5 bases at V and 1 base at J, with 10 bases between. In DNA, the CDR3 is TGTGCCAGTAGTCTTCGACTAGGCACAGATACGCAGTATTTT. Encoded protein: CASSLRLGTDTQYF.